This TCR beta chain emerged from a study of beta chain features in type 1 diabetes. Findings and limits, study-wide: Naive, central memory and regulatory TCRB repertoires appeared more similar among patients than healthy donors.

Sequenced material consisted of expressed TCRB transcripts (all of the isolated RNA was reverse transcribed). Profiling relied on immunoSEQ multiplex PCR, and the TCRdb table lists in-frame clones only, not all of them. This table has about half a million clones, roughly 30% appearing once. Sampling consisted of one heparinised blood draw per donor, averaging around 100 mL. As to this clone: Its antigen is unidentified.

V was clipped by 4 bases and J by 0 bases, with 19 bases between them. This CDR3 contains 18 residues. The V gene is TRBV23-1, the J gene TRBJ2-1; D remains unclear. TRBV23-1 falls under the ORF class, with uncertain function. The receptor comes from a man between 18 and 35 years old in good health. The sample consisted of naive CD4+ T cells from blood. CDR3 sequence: CASSLGDRPNTSYNEQFF. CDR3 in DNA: TGCGCCAGCAGTCTTGGGGATCGCCCGAACACCTCCTACAATGAGCAGTTCTTC.